This note documents a single T cell receptor beta chain sequence. Antigen specificity is unknown. PBMC sampling occurred before vaccination, two weeks after the third dose, and at progression. Profiling relied on immunoSEQ multiplex PCR, and the TCRdb table lists in-frame clones only, not all of them. The data show some 100,000 clones, roughly 83% seen once. The sample originates from a study of glioma-infiltrating T cells after dendritic cell vaccination. On the study more broadly: Patients had newly diagnosed or recurrent glioblastoma and received dendritic cell vaccines.

The V gene lost 3 bases and the J gene lost 0 bases, with 15 bases spanning the gap. From germline, CDR1 is KGHSH and CDR2 LQKENI. This CDR3 has 17 residues. Study findings and constraints: The cohort had few patients with full blood and tumor sets. Patients with more pretreatment TILs had longer time to progression and survival.

This chain connects TRBV18 to TRBJ1-3; D gene unclear. The input for sequencing was blood, taken before dendritic cell vaccination. The sequence was collected from a human donor with glioblastoma. The CDR3 region has the DNA TGTGCCAGCTCACCCCAGGAGGGCCCTGCCTCTGGAAACACCATATATTTT. Protein: CASSPQEGPASGNTIYF.